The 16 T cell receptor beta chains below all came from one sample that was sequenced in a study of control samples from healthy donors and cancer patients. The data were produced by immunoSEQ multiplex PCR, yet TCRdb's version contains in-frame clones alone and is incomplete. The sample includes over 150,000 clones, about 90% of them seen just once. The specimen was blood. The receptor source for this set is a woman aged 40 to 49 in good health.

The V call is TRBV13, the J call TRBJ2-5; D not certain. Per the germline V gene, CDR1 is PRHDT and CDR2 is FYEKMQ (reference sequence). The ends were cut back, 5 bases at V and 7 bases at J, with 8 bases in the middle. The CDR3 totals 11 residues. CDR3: CASSRDGTQYF. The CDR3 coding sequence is TGTGCCAGCAGCCGAGACGGGACCCAGTACTTC.

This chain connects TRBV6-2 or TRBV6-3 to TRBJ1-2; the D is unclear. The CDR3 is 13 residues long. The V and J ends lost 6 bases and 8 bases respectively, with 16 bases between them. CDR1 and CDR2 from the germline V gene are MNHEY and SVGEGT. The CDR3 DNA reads TGTGCCAGCAGCCCGCGGGCGGGGAGGGGCTACACCTTC. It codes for CASSPRAGRGYTF.

The CDR3 is CASSQEVRPARDRVAQPQHF. CDR3 sequence (DNA): TGCGCCAGCAGCCAAGAAGTGAGACCCGCAAGGGACAGGGTTGCTCAGCCCCAGCATTTT. The chain couples TRBV4-1 to TRBJ1-5, with TRBD1 matching 9 bases. The length of the CDR3 is 20 residues. V gave up 0 bases and J gave up 6 bases; unmatched junction bases: 18. Per germline, CDR1 MGHRA and CDR2 YSYEKL.

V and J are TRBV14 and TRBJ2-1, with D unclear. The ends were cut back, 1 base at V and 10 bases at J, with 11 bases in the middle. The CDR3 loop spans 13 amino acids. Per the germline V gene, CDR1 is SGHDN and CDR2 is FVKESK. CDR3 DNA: TGTGCCAGCAGCCAAGTGCCGGGCTGGGAGCAGTTCTTC. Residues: CASSQVPGWEQFF.

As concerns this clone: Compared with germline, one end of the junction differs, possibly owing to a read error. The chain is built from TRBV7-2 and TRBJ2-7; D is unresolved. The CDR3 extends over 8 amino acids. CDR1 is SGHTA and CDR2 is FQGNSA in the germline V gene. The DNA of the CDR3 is TGTGCCAGCGGATGCCCAGACTTC. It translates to CASGCPDF. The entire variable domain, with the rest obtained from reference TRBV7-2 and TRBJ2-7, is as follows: GAGVSQSPSNKVTEKGKDVELRCDPISGHTALYWYRQSLGQGLEFLIYFQGNSAPDKSGLPSDRFSAERTGGSVSTLTIQRTQQEDSAVYLCASGCPDFGPGTRLTVT.

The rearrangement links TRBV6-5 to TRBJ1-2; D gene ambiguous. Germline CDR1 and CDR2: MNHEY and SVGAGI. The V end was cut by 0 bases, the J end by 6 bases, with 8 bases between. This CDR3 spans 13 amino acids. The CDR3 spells CASSYSMRDGYTF. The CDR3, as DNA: TGTGCCAGCAGTTACTCGATGAGGGATGGCTACACCTTC.

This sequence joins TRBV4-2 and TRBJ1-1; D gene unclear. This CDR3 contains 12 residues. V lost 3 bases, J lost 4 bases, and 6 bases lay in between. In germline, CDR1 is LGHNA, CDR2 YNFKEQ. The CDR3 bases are TGTGCCAGCAGCCACTTGGGCACTGAAGCTTTCTTT. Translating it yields CASSHLGTEAFF.

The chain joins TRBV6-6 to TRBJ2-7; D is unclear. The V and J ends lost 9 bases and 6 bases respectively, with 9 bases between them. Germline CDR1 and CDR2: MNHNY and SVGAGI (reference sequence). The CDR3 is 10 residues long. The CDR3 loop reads CASRNAEQYF. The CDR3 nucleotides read TGTGCCAGTCGAAATGCCGAGCAGTACTTC.

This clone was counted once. The CDR3 bases are TGCGCCAGCAGCCCGCGTGTTGAGGGAACCTATGGCTACACCTTC. Translating it yields CASSPRVEGTYGYTF. The chain uses TRBV4-1 and TRBJ1-2; no clear D gene. V gave up 4 bases and J gave up 4 bases, with 16 bases separating them. This CDR3 spans 15 amino acids. Germline CDR1 is MGHRA and CDR2 is YSYEKL.

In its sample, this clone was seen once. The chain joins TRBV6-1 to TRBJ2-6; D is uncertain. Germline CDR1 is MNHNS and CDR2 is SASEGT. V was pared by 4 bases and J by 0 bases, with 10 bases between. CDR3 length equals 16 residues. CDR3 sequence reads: CASSGPLHSGANVLTF. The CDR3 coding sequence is TGTGCCAGCAGTGGACCCTTGCACTCTGGGGCCAACGTCCTGACTTTC.

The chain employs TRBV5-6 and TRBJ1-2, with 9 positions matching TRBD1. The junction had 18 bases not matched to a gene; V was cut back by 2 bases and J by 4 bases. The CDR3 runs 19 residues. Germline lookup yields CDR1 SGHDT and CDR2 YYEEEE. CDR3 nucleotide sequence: TGTGCCAGCAGCTTTTATGGTTTTGGACAGGGGAATATCGGCTATGGCTACACCTTC. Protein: CASSFYGFGQGNIGYGYTF. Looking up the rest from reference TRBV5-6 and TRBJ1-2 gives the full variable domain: DAGVTQSPTHLIKTRGQQVTLRCSPKSGHDTVSWYQQALGQGPQFIFQYYEEEERQRGNFPDRFSGHQFPNYSSELNVNALLLGDSALYLCASSFYGFGQGNIGYGYTFGSGTRLTVV.

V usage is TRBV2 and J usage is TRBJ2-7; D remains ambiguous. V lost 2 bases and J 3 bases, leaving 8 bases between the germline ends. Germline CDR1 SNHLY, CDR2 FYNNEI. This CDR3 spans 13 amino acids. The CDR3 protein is CASSESDIYEQYF. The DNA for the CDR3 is TGTGCCAGCAGTGAAAGCGACATCTACGAGCAGTACTTC.

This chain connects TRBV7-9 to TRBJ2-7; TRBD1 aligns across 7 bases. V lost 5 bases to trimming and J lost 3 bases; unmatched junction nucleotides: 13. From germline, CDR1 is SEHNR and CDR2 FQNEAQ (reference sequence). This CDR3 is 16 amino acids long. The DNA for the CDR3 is TGTGCCAGCAGCCAATCGCTGGGGCAGGGGGACTACGAGCAGTACTTC. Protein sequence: CASSQSLGQGDYEQYF.

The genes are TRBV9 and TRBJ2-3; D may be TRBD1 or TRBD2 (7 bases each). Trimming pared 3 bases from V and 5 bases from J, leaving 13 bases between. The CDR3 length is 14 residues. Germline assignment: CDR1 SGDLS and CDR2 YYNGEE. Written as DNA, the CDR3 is TGTGCCAGCAGCGCAGGGGGGGCTAGAGATACGCAGTATTTT. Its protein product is CASSAGGARDTQYF.

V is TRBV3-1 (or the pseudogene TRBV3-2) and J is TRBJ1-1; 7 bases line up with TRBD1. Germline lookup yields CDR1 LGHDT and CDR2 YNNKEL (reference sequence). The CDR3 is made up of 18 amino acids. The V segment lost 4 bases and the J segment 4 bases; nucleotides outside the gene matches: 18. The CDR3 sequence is CASSPTPRAGGWVTEAFF. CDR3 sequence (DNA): TGTGCCAGCAGCCCCACCCCCCGGGCAGGGGGATGGGTCACTGAAGCTTTCTTT.

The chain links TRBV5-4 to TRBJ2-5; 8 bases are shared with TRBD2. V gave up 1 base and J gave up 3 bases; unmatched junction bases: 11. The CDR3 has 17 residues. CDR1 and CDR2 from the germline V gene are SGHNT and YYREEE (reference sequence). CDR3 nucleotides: TGTGCCAGCAGCTTGTTGGGGGGACTAGGCGTAAAAGAGACCCAGTACTTC. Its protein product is CASSLLGGLGVKETQYF.